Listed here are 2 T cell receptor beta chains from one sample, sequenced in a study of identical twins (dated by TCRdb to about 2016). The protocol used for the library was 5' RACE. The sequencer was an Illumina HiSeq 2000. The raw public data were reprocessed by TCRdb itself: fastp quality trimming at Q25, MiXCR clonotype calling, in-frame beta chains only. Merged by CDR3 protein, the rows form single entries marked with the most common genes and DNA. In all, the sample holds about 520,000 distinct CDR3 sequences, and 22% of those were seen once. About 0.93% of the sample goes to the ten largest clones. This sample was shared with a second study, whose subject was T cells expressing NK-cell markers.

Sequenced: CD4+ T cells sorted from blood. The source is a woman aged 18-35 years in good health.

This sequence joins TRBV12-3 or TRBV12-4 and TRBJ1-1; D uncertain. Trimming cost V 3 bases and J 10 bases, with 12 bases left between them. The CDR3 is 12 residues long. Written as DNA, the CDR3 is TGTGCCAGCAGTTTGCGGGGTTCACGAGCTTTCTTT. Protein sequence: CASSLRGSRAFF.

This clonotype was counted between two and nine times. CDR3 sequence reads: CASSNRGGGLSGELFF. The CDR3 DNA sequence: TGTGCCAGCAGCAATAGGGGAGGGGGCCTATCCGGGGAGCTGTTTTTT. The V call is TRBV7-2, the J call TRBJ2-2, with D perhaps matching TRBD1 or TRBD2 (7 bases each). With 5 bases removed from V and 6 bases from J, the gap between germline ends came to 19 bases. This CDR3 spans 16 amino acids. Per germline, CDR1 SGHTA and CDR2 FQGNSA.